This note documents a single T cell receptor (beta chain) sequence. This entry is derived from a study of blood T cell repertoires in COVID-19. Looking at the study overall: Samples taken during acute and convalescent COVID-19 were collected in the United States, Italy and Spain. Sample material is recorded as cDNA or gDNA derived from T cells, B-cell-depleted T cells, or PBMCs.

As processed by the authors: Reference gene primer amplification gave nucleated cell count estimates. This table comes from immunoSEQ multiplex PCR, and its TCRdb copy is limited to in-frame clones, with some not included. From that table come the V and J calls and clone size; the DNA was used to work out D and trimming. The profile shows around 100,000 clones, around 85% of them singletons. The specimen sequenced was peripheral blood. The receptor was derived from a man over 45 with acute or convalescent COVID-19.

The CDR3 protein is CASSFVGGDEKLFF. In DNA form, the CDR3 reads TGTGCCAGCAGTTTCGTAGGAGGAGACGAAAAACTGTTTTTT. The chain is built from TRBV28 and TRBJ1-4, with D unclear. This CDR3 spans 14 amino acids. CDR1 and CDR2 from the germline V gene are MDHEN and SYDVKM. V lost 3 bases and J 8 bases, leaving 13 bases between the germline ends.